This section outlines one T cell receptor beta chain sequence together with its context. Its matching antigen is unknown. Method: immunoSEQ multiplex PCR; TCRdb's copy keeps in-frame clones and lacks some. The sample records around 60,000 clones, approximately 80% being singletons. This specimen comes from a study of OX40 agonist ivuxolimab in advanced cancers. Overall study findings and caveats: Averaging showed that CD8+ T cells had more expanded clones than CD4+ did. Blood T cells, both CD4+ and CD8+, expanded clonally by week 6 at 0.1 to 3.0 mg/kg.

The sequence was collected from an adult with an advanced solid tumor such as melanoma, head and neck, liver or kidney cancer. The input for sequencing was CD4+ or CD8+ T cells sorted from blood, taken in a trial of the OX40 agonist ivuxolimab.

CDR3 residues: CASSQGLGQVSYGYTF. In DNA form, the CDR3 reads TGTGCCAGCAGCCAAGGACTGGGACAGGTCAGCTATGGCTACACCTTC. The rearrangement uses TRBV4-2 and TRBJ1-2, with 8 bases lining up with TRBD1. The CDR3 spans 16 residues. Germline V gene sequence: CDR1 LGHNA, CDR2 YNFKEQ. V lost 1 base and J lost 4; bases outside the gene matches: 8.